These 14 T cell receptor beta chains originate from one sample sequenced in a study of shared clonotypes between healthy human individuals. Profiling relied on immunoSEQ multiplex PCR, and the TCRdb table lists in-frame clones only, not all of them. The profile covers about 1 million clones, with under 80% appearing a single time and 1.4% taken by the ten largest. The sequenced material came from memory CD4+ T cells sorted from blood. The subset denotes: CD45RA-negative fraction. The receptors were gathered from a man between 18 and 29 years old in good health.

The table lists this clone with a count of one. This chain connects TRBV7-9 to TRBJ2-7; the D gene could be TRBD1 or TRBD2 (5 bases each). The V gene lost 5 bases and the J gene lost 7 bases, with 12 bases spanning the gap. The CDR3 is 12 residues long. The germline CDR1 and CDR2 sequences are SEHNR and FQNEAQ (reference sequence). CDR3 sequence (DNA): TGTGCCAGCAGCCGGGACGGGTGGGAGCAGTACTTC. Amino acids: CASSRDGWEQYF.

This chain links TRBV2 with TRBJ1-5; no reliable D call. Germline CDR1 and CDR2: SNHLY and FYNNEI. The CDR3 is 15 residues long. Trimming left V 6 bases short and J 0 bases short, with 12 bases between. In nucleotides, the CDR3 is TGTGCCAGCAGCCTTCAAGCGTATAGCAATCAGCCCCAGCATTTT. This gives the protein CASSLQAYSNQPQHF.

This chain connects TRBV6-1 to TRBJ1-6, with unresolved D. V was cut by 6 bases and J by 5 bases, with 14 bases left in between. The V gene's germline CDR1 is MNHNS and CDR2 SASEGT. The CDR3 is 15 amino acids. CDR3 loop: CASRSLQENNSPLHF. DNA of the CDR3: TGTGCCAGCAGGAGCCTGCAGGAAAATAATTCACCCCTCCACTTT.

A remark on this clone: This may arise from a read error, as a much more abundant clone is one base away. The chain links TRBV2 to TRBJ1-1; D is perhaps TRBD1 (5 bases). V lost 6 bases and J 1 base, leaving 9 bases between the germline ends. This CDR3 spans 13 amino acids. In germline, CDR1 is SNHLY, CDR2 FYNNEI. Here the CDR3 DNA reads TGTGCCAGCAGCTTCCAGGGGAACACTGAAGCTTTCTTT. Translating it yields CASSFQGNTEAFF.

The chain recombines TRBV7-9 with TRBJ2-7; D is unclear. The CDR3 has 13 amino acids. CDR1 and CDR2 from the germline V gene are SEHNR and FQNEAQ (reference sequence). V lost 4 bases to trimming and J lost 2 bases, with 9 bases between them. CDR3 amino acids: CASSSRVTYEQYF. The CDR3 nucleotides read TGTGCCAGCAGCTCCCGGGTGACCTACGAGCAGTACTTC.

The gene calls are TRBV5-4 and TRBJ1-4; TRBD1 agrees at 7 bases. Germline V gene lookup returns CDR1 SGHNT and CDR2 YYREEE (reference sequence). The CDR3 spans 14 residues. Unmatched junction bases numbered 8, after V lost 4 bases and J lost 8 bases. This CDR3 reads CASSHGTVGEKLFF. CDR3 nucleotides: TGTGCCAGCAGCCATGGGACAGTAGGGGAAAAACTGTTTTTT.

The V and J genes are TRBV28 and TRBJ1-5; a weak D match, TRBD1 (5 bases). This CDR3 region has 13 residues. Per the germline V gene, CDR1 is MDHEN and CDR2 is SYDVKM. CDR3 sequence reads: CATSVREGQPQHF. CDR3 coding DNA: TGTGCAACCTCCGTTAGAGAGGGGCAGCCCCAGCATTTT.

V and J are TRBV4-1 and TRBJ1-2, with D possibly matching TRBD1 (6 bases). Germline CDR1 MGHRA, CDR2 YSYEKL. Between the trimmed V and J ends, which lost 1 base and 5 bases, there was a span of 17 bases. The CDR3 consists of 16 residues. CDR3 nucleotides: TGCGCCAGCAGCCAAGGACAGGCCCTGGTGCAGTATGGCTACACCTTC. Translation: CASSQGQALVQYGYTF.

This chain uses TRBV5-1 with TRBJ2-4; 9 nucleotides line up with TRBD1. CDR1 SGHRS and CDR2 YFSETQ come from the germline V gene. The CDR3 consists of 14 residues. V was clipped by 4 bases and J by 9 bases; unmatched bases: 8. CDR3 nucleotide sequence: TGCGCCAGCAGCCCGGGACAGGGAGGTCGCATTCAGTACTTC. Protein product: CASSPGQGGRIQYF.

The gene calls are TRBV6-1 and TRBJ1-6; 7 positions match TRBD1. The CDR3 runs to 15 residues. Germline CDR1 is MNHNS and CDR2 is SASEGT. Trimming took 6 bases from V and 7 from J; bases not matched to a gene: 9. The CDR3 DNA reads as TGTGCCAGCAGGCCCAGGGAGACAGGGAATTCACCCCTCCACTTT. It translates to CASRPRETGNSPLHF.

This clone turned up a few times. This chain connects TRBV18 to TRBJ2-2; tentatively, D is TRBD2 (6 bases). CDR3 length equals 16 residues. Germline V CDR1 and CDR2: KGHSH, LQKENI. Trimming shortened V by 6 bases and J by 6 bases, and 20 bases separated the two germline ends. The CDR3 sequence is CASSPVASEVSGELFF. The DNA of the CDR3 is TGTGCCAGCTCGCCCGTGGCTAGCGAGGTCTCCGGGGAGCTGTTTTTT.

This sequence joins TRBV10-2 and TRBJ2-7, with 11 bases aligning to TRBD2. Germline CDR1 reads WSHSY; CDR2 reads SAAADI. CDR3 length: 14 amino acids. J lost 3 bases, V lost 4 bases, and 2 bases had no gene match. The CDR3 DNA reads TGCGCCAGCAGTGGGGGGACTAGCGGCTACGAGCAGTACTTC. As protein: CASSGGTSGYEQYF.

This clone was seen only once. The CDR3 DNA is TGTGCCAGCAGCTTTCTCGCGGGGTTCACAGATACGCAGTATTTT. Encoded protein: CASSFLAGFTDTQYF. The gene calls are TRBV5-4 and TRBJ2-3; maybe TRBD2 (6 bases). This CDR3 has 15 amino acids. V dropped 2 bases and J dropped 2 bases, with 12 bases sitting between them. Germline V gene data show CDR1 as SGHNT and CDR2 as YYREEE (reference sequence).

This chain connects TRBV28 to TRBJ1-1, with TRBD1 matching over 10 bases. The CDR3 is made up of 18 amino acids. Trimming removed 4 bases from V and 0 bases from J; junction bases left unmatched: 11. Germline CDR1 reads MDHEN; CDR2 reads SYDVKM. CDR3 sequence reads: CASSSSGQGRAMNTEAFF. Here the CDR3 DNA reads TGTGCCAGCAGTTCCTCGGGACAGGGGAGGGCCATGAACACTGAAGCTTTCTTT.